These T cell receptor beta chains were read from a single sample in a study of technical replicates of blood from several donors. Method: immunoSEQ multiplex PCR; TCRdb's copy keeps in-frame clones and lacks some. This sample has approximately 92,000 clones, with 85% to 95% found just once. The specimen was T cells isolated from PBMCs. Source of these receptors: a human donor in good health. CDR3s include the opening cysteine and the closing phenylalanine or tryptophan. D genes are given only for firm matches. The size of a clone is reported for some rows only, either as once, few or many, or as a class for expanded clones.

clone size	D gene	V gene	J gene	CDR3 protein	CDR3 DNA
NA	NA	TRBV5-6	TRBJ2-7	CASTFRRVPTYEQYF	TGTGCCAGCACCTTCCGTCGGGTCCCGACGTACGAGCAGTACTTC
NA	TRBD1	TRBV29-1	TRBJ2-7	CSATGEYYEQYF	TGCAGCGCAACAGGGGAATACTACGAGCAGTACTTC
NA	NA	TRBV7-6	TRBJ1-1	CASSLLGGENTEAFF	TGTGCCAGCAGCCTACTGGGGGGGGAGAACACTGAAGCTTTCTTT
NA	TRBD1	TRBV6-1	TRBJ1-5	CASSETGVQPQHF	TGTGCCAGCAGTGAGACAGGGGTACAGCCCCAGCATTTT
NA	TRBD1	TRBV10-3	TRBJ1-1	CAISESMDLGGMNTEAFF	TGTGCCATCAGTGAGTCGATGGATCTAGGGGGCATGAACACTGAAGCTTTCTTT
once	NA	TRBV6-6	TRBJ1-4	CASSSGRSLNEKLFF	TGTGCCAGCAGTTCTGGCAGGTCCCTTAATGAAAAACTGTTTTTT
NA	NA	TRBV19	TRBJ1-1	CASSIGTPNTEAFF	TGTGCCAGTAGTATCGGGACACCGAACACTGAAGCTTTCTTT
once	NA	TRBV27	TRBJ2-7	CASSFSGREYF	TGTGCCAGCAGTTTTAGTGGCAGGGAGTACTTC
once	NA	TRBV7-9	TRBJ1-3	CASSKTGSGNTIYF	TGTGCCAGCAGCAAAACAGGGTCTGGAAACACCATATATTTT
NA	NA	TRBV6-5	TRBJ1-2	CASSYSEENYGYTF	TGTGCCAGCAGTTACTCAGAGGAGAACTATGGCTACACCTTC
NA	NA	TRBV7-7	TRBJ2-7	CASSLALGGGYEQYF	TGTGCTAGCAGCTTAGCGCTTGGCGGCGGTTACGAGCAGTACTTC
NA	TRBD1	TRBV10-1	TRBJ2-7	CASSGGQGGYEQYF	TGCGCCAGCAGCGGAGGACAGGGTGGATACGAGCAGTACTTC
NA	TRBD2	TRBV11-3	TRBJ2-3	CASSIASSLAGGNMAQYF	TGTGCCAGCAGCATAGCAAGTTCCTTAGCGGGAGGTAATATGGCGCAGTATTTT
NA	TRBD1	TRBV4-3	TRBJ1-2	CASSQRGQELIPGYTF	TGCGCCAGCAGCCAACGAGGACAGGAATTAATCCCTGGCTACACCTTC
NA	TRBD1	TRBV6-5	TRBJ2-6	CASRGQVAGANVLTF	TGTGCCAGCAGGGGACAGGTGGCTGGGGCCAACGTCCTGACTTTC
once	NA	TRBV2	TRBJ2-2	CASVNDGSVGELFF	TGTGCCAGCGTAAACGACGGGTCTGTCGGGGAGCTGTTTTTT
NA	NA	TRBV7-9	TRBJ2-7	CASSPGTLYEQYF	TGTGCCAGCAGCCCAGGGACATTATACGAGCAGTACTTC
NA	TRBD1	TRBV2	TRBJ1-2	CASSVDRGPGYTF	TGTGCCAGCAGTGTGGACAGGGGGCCTGGCTACACCTTC
NA	NA	TRBV6-5	TRBJ2-3	CASSYSRGNLGDTQYF	TGTGCCAGCAGTTACTCCCGAGGTAACCTTGGGGATACGCAGTATTTT
NA	TRBD2	TRBV14	TRBJ2-6	CASSQVAGGVSGANVLTF	TGTGCCAGCAGCCAGGTAGCGGGAGGGGTCTCTGGGGCCAACGTCCTGACTTTC
NA	NA	TRBV7-6	TRBJ2-7	CASSPDLTGTEMGYEQYF	TGTGCCAGCAGCCCCGATCTCACCGGGACTGAAATGGGGTACGAGCAGTACTTC
once	TRBD2	TRBV4-1	TRBJ2-5	CASSQGLAEYQETQYF	TGCGCCAGCAGCCAAGGACTAGCGGAGTACCAAGAGACCCAGTACTTC
once	NA	TRBV4-3	TRBJ2-1	CASSQGRGRGNEQFF	TGCGCCAGCAGCCAAGGCCGCGGGCGGGGCAATGAGCAGTTCTTC
NA	NA	TRBV18	TRBJ2-7	CASSPPGQSYEQYF	TGTGCCAGCTCACCACCCGGACAGAGCTACGAGCAGTACTTC
NA	NA	TRBV29-1	TRBJ2-5	CSVDSYQETQYF	TGCAGCGTTGACTCGTACCAAGAGACCCAGTACTTC
once	TRBD2	TRBV15	TRBJ2-1	CATSNDEREGHEQFF	TGTGCCACCAGCAACGACGAGCGGGAGGGCCATGAGCAGTTCTTC
NA	TRBD2	TRBV29-1	TRBJ2-7	CSVEDGEGSYEQYF	TGCAGCGTTGAAGATGGGGAGGGTTCCTACGAGCAGTACTTC
NA	NA	TRBV5-1	TRBJ1-1	CASSLVTGTEAFF	TGCGCCAGCAGCTTGGTTACAGGGACTGAAGCTTTCTTT
NA	TRBD1	TRBV9	TRBJ1-1	CASSAQGALMNTEAFF	TGTGCCAGCAGCGCTCAGGGGGCCCTGATGAACACTGAAGCTTTCTTT
NA	TRBD1	TRBV19	TRBJ1-3	CASSLTGVSGNTIYF	TGTGCCAGTAGTTTGACAGGGGTCTCTGGAAACACCATATATTTT
NA	NA	TRBV2	TRBJ2-7	CASIGGTSYEQYF	TGTGCCAGCATTGGCGGAACCTCCTACGAGCAGTACTTC
NA	TRBD1	TRBV25-1	TRBJ1-2	CASRQGVADGYTF	TGTGCCAGCAGACAGGGGGTCGCGGATGGCTACACCTTC
NA	NA	TRBV7-9	TRBJ2-1	CASSLGISSYNEQFF	TGTGCCAGCAGCTTAGGAATTAGCTCCTACAATGAGCAGTTCTTC
NA	NA	TRBV6-1	TRBJ1-2	CASITQGISYGYTF	TGTGCCAGCATTACCCAGGGGATTAGCTATGGCTACACCTTC
NA	TRBD2	TRBV5-1	TRBJ2-5	CASSLSSGRALETQYF	TGCGCCAGCAGCTTGTCCAGCGGGAGGGCCTTAGAGACCCAGTACTTC
once	TRBD1	TRBV5-1	TRBJ1-1	CASSLGDSYTEAFF	TGCGCCAGCAGCTTGGGGGACAGCTACACTGAAGCTTTCTTT
NA	NA	TRBV7-7	TRBJ2-2	CASSLDTRNTGELFF	TGTGCCAGCAGCTTGGACACCCGGAACACCGGGGAGCTGTTTTTT
NA	TRBD1	TRBV7-2	TRBJ2-1	CASSLGTGAVNEQFF	TGTGCCAGCAGTCTCGGGACAGGGGCAGTCAATGAGCAGTTCTTC
NA	TRBD2	TRBV10-3	TRBJ2-7	CAPHGLAGGPIAREQYF	TGTGCCCCCCACGGACTAGCGGGAGGGCCGATCGCCAGGGAGCAGTACTTC
NA	NA	TRBV7-6	TRBJ1-2	CASSPGGGTGYTF	TGTGCCAGCAGCCCGGGGGGGGGCACCGGCTACACCTTC
NA	TRBD1	TRBV13	TRBJ2-1	CASSLKGQGRNNEQFF	TGTGCCAGCAGCTTAAAGGGACAGGGTAGGAACAATGAGCAGTTCTTC
NA	TRBD2	TRBV4-3	TRBJ2-3	CASSQSLADTDTQYF	TGCGCCAGCAGCCAAAGTCTAGCGGACACAGATACGCAGTATTTT
NA	TRBD2	TRBV7-8	TRBJ2-1	CASSLITREAGNEQFF	TGTGCCAGCAGCTTAATAACTCGGGAGGCAGGGAATGAGCAGTTCTTC
NA	TRBD2	TRBV7-2	TRBJ2-1	CASSRIPRTSGYNEQFF	TGTGCCAGCAGCCGAATTCCTAGGACTAGCGGCTACAATGAGCAGTTCTTC
NA	TRBD1	TRBV28	TRBJ2-7	CASSPTGESYEQYF	TGTGCCAGCAGTCCCACAGGGGAATCCTACGAGCAGTACTTC
NA	TRBD2	TRBV7-3	TRBJ2-5	CASSLGALAGVYQETQYF	TGTGCCAGCAGCTTAGGGGCCCTAGCGGGGGTGTACCAAGAGACCCAGTACTTC
once	TRBD1	TRBV19	TRBJ1-1	CASGQGHSEAFF	TGTGCCTCCGGACAGGGTCATTCTGAAGCTTTCTTT
once	TRBD1	TRBV2	TRBJ1-5	CASSPAQGVNQPQHF	TGTGCCAGCAGTCCTGCGCAGGGGGTTAATCAGCCCCAGCATTTT
NA	TRBD1	TRBV6-5	TRBJ1-2	CASRNSGTEGYTF	TGTGCCAGCAGAAACTCCGGGACAGAAGGCTACACCTTC
once	TRBD1	TRBV30	TRBJ1-2	CAWSRDRGRNSGGYTF	TGTGCCTGGAGTAGGGACAGGGGGCGGAACAGCGGTGGCTACACCTTC
NA	NA	TRBV28	TRBJ2-5	CASSSPGEETQYF	TGTGCCAGCAGTTCGCCAGGGGAAGAGACCCAGTACTTC
NA	NA	TRBV11-2	TRBJ2-7	CASSLSRLREQYF	TGTGCCAGCAGCTTATCTAGGTTACGCGAGCAGTACTTC